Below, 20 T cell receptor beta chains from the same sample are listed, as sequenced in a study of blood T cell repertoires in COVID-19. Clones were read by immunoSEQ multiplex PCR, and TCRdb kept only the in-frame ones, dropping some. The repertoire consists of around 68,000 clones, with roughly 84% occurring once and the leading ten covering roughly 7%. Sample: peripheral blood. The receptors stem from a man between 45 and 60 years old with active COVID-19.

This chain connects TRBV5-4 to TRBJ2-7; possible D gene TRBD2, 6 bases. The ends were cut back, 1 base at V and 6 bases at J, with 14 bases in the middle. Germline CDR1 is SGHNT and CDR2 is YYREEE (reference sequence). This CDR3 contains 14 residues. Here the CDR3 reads CASSLRLAGSEQYF. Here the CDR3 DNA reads TGTGCCAGCAGCTTGAGGCTAGCCGGGAGCGAGCAGTACTTC.

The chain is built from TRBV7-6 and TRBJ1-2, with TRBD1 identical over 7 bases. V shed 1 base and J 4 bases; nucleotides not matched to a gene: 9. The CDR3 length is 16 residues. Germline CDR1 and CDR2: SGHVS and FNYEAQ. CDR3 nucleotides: TGTGCCAGCAGCTTAGATGGCACAGGGGTGAGCTATGGCTACACCTTC. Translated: CASSLDGTGVSYGYTF.

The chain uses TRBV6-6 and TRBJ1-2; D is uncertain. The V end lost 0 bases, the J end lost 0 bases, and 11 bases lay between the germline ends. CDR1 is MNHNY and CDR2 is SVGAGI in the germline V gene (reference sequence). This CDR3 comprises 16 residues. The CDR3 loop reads CASSYSTIIANYGYTF. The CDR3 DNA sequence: TGTGCCAGCAGTTACTCGACTATAATAGCTAACTATGGCTACACCTTC.

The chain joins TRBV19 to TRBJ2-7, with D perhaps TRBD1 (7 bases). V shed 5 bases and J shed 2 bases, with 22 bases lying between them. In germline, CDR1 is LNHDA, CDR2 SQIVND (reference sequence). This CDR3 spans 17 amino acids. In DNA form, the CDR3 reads TGTGCCAGTAGTGCCTCATCGCCGGGGGACAGACCCTACGAGCAGTACTTC. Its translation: CASSASSPGDRPYEQYF.

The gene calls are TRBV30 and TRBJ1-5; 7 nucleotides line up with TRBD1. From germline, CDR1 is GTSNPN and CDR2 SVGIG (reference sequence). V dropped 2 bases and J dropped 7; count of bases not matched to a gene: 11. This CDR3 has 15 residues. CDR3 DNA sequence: TGTGCCTGGAGTATCAGACAGGGTAGAACCCAGCCCCAGCATTTT. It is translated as CAWSIRQGRTQPQHF.

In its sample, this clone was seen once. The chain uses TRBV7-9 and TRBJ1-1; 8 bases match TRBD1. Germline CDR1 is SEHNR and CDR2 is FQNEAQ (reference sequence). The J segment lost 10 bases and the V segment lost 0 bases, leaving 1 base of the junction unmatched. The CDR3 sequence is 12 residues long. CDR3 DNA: TGTGCCAGCAGCTTAGCCCAGGGGGCAGCTTTCTTT. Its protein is CASSLAQGAAFF.

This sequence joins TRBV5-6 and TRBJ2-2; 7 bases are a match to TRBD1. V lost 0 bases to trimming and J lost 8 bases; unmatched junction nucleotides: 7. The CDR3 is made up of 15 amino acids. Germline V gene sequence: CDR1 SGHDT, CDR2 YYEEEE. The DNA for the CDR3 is TGTGCCAGCAGCTTGGTCGCAGGGGGATTTGGGGAGCTGTTTTTT. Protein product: CASSLVAGGFGELFF.

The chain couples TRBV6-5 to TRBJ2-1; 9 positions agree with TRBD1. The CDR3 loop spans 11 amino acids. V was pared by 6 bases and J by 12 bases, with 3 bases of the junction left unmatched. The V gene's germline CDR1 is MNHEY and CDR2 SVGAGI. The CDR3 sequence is CASSLTGGQFF. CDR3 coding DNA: TGTGCCAGCAGCCTGACAGGGGGGCAGTTCTTC.

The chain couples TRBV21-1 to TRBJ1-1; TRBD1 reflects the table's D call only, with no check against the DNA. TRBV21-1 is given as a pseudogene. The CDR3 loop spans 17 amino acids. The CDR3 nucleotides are TGTGCCAGCAGCACCATACAGGGGATTAGGGGGAACACTGAAGCTTTCTTT. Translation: CASSTIQGIRGNTEAFF.

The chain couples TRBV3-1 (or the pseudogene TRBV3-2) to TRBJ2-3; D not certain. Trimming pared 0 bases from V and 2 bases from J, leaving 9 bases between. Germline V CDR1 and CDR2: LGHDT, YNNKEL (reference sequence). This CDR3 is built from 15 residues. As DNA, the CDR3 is TGTGCCAGCAGCCAAGAGTGGCAGAACACAGATACGCAGTATTTT. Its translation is CASSQEWQNTDTQYF.

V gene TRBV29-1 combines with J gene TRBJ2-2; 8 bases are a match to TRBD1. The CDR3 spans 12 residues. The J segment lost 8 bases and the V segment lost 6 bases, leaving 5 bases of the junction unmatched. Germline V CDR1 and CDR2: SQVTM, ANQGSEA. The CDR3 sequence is CSVGQGMGELFF. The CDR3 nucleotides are TGCAGCGTAGGACAGGGTATGGGGGAGCTGTTTTTT.

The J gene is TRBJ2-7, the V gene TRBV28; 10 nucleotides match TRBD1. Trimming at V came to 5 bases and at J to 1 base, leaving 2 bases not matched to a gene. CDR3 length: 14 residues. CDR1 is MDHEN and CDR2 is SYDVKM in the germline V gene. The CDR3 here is CASSPGQGSYEQYF. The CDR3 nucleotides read TGTGCCAGCAGTCCGGGACAGGGGTCCTACGAGCAGTACTTC.

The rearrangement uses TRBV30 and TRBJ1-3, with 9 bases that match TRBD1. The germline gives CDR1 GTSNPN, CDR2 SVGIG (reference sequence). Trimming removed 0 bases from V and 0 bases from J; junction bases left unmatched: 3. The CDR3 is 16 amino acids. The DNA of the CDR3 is TGTGCCTGGAGTGTACAACAGGGGGCCTCTGGAAACACCATATATTTT. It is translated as CAWSVQQGASGNTIYF.

CDR3: CASTFQTGNTEAFF. CDR3 DNA sequence: TGCGCCAGCACCTTCCAGACAGGGAACACTGAAGCTTTCTTT. The gene calls are TRBV5-1 and TRBJ1-1; possible D gene TRBD1, 6 bases. The CDR3 extends over 14 amino acids. Between the trimmed V and J ends, which lost 6 bases and 1 base, there was a span of 13 bases. The germline V gene has CDR1 SGHRS and CDR2 YFSETQ.

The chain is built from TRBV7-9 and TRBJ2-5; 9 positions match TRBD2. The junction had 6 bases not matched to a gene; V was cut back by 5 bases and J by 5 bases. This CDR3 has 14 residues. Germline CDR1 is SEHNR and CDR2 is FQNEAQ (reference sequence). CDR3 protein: CASSVSGGDETQYF. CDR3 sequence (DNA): TGTGCCAGCAGCGTTAGCGGGGGCGATGAGACCCAGTACTTC.

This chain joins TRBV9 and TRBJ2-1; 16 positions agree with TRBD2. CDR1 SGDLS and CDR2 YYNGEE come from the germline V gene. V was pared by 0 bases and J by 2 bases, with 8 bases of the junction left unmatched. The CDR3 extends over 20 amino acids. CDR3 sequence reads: CASSVEWTGTSGGAYNEQFF. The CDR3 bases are TGTGCCAGCAGCGTAGAATGGACGGGGACTAGCGGGGGGGCCTACAATGAGCAGTTCTTC.

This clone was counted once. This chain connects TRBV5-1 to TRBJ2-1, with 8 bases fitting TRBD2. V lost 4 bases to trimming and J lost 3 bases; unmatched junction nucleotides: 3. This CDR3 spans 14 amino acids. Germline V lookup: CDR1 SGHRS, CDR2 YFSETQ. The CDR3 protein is CASSKSGSYNEQFF. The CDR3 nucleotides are TGCGCCAGCAGCAAAAGCGGGAGCTACAATGAGCAGTTCTTC.

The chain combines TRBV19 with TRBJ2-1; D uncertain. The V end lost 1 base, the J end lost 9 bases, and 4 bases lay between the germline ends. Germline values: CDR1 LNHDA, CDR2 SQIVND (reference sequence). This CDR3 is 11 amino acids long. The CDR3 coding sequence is TGTGCCAGTAGTATAGTATTTGAGCAGTTCTTC. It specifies CASSIVFEQFF.

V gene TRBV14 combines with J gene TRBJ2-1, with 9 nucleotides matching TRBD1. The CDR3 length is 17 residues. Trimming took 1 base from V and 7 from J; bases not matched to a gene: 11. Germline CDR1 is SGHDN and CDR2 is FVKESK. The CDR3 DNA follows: TGTGCCAGCAGCCAAGCCCCGGGACAGGGATTTTCTAATGAGCAGTTCTTC. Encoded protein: CASSQAPGQGFSNEQFF.

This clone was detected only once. The CDR3 spells CASSTAPGQGKVAVKQYF. CDR3 DNA sequence: TGTGCCAGCTCAACCGCCCCGGGACAGGGGAAAGTAGCAGTGAAGCAGTACTTC. The V call is TRBV18, the J call TRBJ2-7, with 10 bases fitting TRBD1. Germline CDR1 is KGHSH and CDR2 is LQKENI. V was pared by 5 bases and J by 8 bases, with 21 bases of the junction left unmatched. This CDR3 contains 18 residues.